Listed below are T cell receptor beta chains from one sample, sequenced in a study of CD8 T cells in Susac syndrome. TCRdb recomputed calls from the immunoSEQ multiplex PCR reads with MiXCR, one row per CDR3 protein. The data show some 300,000 distinct CDR3 sequences, with approximately 91% seen just once and less than 0.2% held by the top ten. The sample consisted of CD8+ T cells from PBMCs. The receptors originated from a human donor with multiple sclerosis. CDR3s leave out the opening cysteine and the closing phenylalanine or tryptophan. The order of the fields is V gene, J gene, CDR3 length, CDR3 protein.

>TRBV4-3|TRBJ1-4|16
ASSQDVWQSSTNEKLF
>TRBV25-1|TRBJ2-2|11
ASRLGGSGELF
>TRBV29-1|TRBJ2-3|9
SVPGTDTQY
>TRBV7-9|TRBJ2-2|14
ASSLDKGLAGGELF
>TRBV20-1|TRBJ2-2|11
SAGSPLTGELF
>TRBV7-9|TRBJ2-7|12
ASSFVGTGSIGY
>TRBV15|TRBJ1-2|14
ATSRDGGRSYYGYT
>TRBV27|TRBJ2-7|13
ASSLSDGTVHEQY
>TRBV6-4|TRBJ2-2|14
ASSPTGTGDTGELF
>TRBV5-4|TRBJ2-2|10
ASSLKTGELF
>TRBV7-6|TRBJ2-1|15
ASSLRSGESSYNEQF
>TRBV28|TRBJ1-6|14
ASSFDGFWGNSPLH
>TRBV6-2/TRBV6-3|TRBJ2-4|12
ASSYPEGRNIQY
>TRBV6-2/TRBV6-3|TRBJ2-1|10
ASSSVRNEQF
>TRBV3-1|TRBJ2-1|14
ASSQVGIGGSNEQF
>TRBV4-2|TRBJ2-1|14
ASSHESGSPYNEQF